Listed here are 29 T cell receptor beta chains from one sample, sequenced in a study of T cells expressing NK-cell markers. TCRdb re-called the 5' RACE reads, yielding one record per CDR3 amino acid sequence without DNA. The sample totals under 600,000 distinct CDR3 sequences; its top ten clones hold 1.4%. Sequencing used blood T cells: a sorted CD56 or NKG2C T cell subset, CD4+ or CD8+ T cells, or bulk PBMC T cells (not recorded which). These receptors all stem from a woman in her forties or fifties in good health.

The V call is TRBV6-5, the J call TRBJ2-4; the TCRdb call, TRBD1, lacks DNA for checking. Germline V lookup: CDR1 MNHEY, CDR2 SVGAGI. This CDR3 spans 14 amino acids. The chain's CDR3 is CASSQDRVKNIQYF.

The chain joins TRBV11-2 to TRBJ2-1; the D call from TCRdb, TRBD1, cannot be confirmed without DNA. Germline values: CDR1 SGHAT, CDR2 FQNNGV. The CDR3 totals 17 residues. The chain's CDR3 is CASSSHRESRRINEQFF. The whole variable domain, remainder taken from reference TRBV11-2 and TRBJ2-1, is EAGVAQSPRYKIIEKRQSVAFWCNPISGHATLYWYQQILGQGPKLLIQFQNNGVVDDSQLPKDRFSAERLKGVDSTLKIQPAKLEDSAVYLCASSSHRESRRINEQFFGPGTRLTVL.

CDR3 region: CSARIQGTNSPLHF. This rearrangement joins TRBV20-1 to TRBJ1-6; the D call of TRBD1 rests on TCRdb alone, since no DNA is present to check it. Germline CDR1 reads DFQATT; CDR2 reads SNEGSKA (reference sequence). The CDR3 totals 14 residues.

The chain's CDR3 is CATSDLPGLAGGNTGELFF. The rearrangement joins TRBV24-1 to TRBJ2-2; TCRdb indicates TRBD2, and absent DNA this call remains unverified. CDR1 and CDR2 (germline): KGHDR, SFDVKD. The CDR3 totals 19 residues.

The chain recombines TRBV12-3 or TRBV12-4 with TRBJ1-4; TCRdb's D gene call, TRBD1, goes unchecked for lack of DNA. The CDR3 spans 16 residues. The CDR3 region is CASSFKQAAPNEKLFF.

The chain couples TRBV29-1 to TRBJ2-1; absent DNA, TCRdb's TRBD2 call cannot be checked. The CDR3 is 13 residues long. Germline loops: CDR1 SQVTM, CDR2 ANQGSEA. The CDR3 loop reads CSVEKGGTNEQFF.

The CDR3 sequence: CASSFVGGYNEQFF. The V gene is TRBV5-5, the J gene TRBJ2-1; TCRdb indicates TRBD1, and absent DNA this call remains unverified. This CDR3 has 14 residues. Germline loops: CDR1 SGHKS, CDR2 YYEKEE (reference sequence).

J is TRBJ2-1 and V is TRBV6-6; TCRdb's D call of TRBD1 is untestable without DNA. Germline CDR1 MNHNY, CDR2 SVGAGI (reference sequence). This CDR3 has 15 residues. CDR3 amino acids: CASKEVGQGYNEQFF.

This chain connects TRBV6-2 or TRBV6-3 to TRBJ1-3. The CDR3 contains 16 residues. The V gene's germline CDR1 is MNHEY and CDR2 SVGEGT. CDR3 protein: CASSYGLAASGNTIYF.

V is TRBV19 and J is TRBJ1-1; TCRdb lists TRBD1, though no DNA is available to test this call. In germline, CDR1 is LNHDA, CDR2 SQIVND (reference sequence). The CDR3 covers 13 residues. The CDR3 loop reads CASSPRRDQGAFF.

The V call is TRBV25-1, the J call TRBJ2-1. Germline V gene sequence: CDR1 MGHDK, CDR2 SYGVNS. The CDR3 totals 12 residues. CDR3 protein: CASSEGLNEQFF. The full variable domain, with the rest looked up from reference TRBV25-1 and TRBJ2-1, is EADIYQTPRYLVIGTGKKITLECSQTMGHDKMYWYQQDPGMELHLIHYSYGVNSTEKGDLSSESTVSRIRTEHFPLTLESARPSHTSQYLCASSEGLNEQFFGPGTRLTVL.

The chain carries TRBV3-1 and TRBJ2-7; without DNA, the TCRdb call of TRBD2 cannot be checked. Germline CDR1 reads LGHDT; CDR2 reads YNNKEL (reference sequence). The CDR3 loop spans 15 amino acids. CDR3 sequence reads: CASSQDAGRGREQYF.

V is TRBV5-6 and J is TRBJ2-5. This CDR3 has 15 residues. The germline gives CDR1 SGHDT, CDR2 YYEEEE. The CDR3 loop reads CASSLRVRDEETQYF.

This chain links TRBV10-3 with TRBJ2-7; TCRdb indicates TRBD1, and absent DNA this call remains unverified. Germline CDR1 and CDR2: ENHRY and SYGVKD. The CDR3 has 15 residues. The CDR3: CAISEKAPQAYEQYF.

CDR3 residues: CASSPDSMDTQYF. The rearrangement links TRBV5-1 to TRBJ2-3; the D call of TRBD2 rests on TCRdb alone, since no DNA is present to check it. CDR3 length: 13 amino acids. The germline V gene encodes CDR1 SGHRS and CDR2 YFSETQ.

The chain links TRBV5-1 to TRBJ2-1. In germline, CDR1 is SGHRS, CDR2 YFSETQ. This CDR3 contains 14 residues. CDR3 sequence reads: CASSGGGLGNEQFF.

The V and J genes are TRBV12-3 or TRBV12-4 and TRBJ2-3; TCRdb lists TRBD2, though no DNA is available to test this call. This CDR3 comprises 13 residues. The CDR3 sequence is CAAAHPDTDTQYF.

The chain carries TRBV24-1 and TRBJ1-2. There are 11 residues in the CDR3. Germline CDR1 KGHDR, CDR2 SFDVKD. The CDR3 sequence is CAITVLGGYTF.

The CDR3 loop is CASSQDSSFNSYEQYF. The chain joins TRBV4-1 to TRBJ2-7. CDR3 length: 16 amino acids. Per the germline V gene, CDR1 is MGHRA and CDR2 is YSYEKL.

The chain carries TRBV6-5 and TRBJ2-3; the TCRdb D gene call, TRBD1, has no DNA to confirm it. CDR3 size: 19 residues. Germline CDR1 MNHEY, CDR2 SVGAGI. This CDR3 is CASSYSIVLTGAGTDTQYF.

The chain uses TRBV12-3 or TRBV12-4 and TRBJ2-4; TCRdb's D gene call, TRBD1, goes unchecked for lack of DNA. CDR3 length equals 17 residues. Here the CDR3 reads CASSLSAGRRAKNIQYF.

The chain couples TRBV5-1 to TRBJ2-1; no DNA is available, so the TRBD1 call from TCRdb remains unchecked. Germline V CDR1 and CDR2: SGHRS, YFSETQ. The length of the CDR3 is 13 residues. This CDR3 is CASFRTRGDEQFF.

The chain recombines TRBV12-3 or TRBV12-4 with TRBJ1-2; TCRdb's D call of TRBD1 is untestable without DNA. The CDR3 contains 13 residues. The CDR3 protein is CASSLARQGGYTF.

The J gene is TRBJ1-2, the V gene TRBV12-3 or TRBV12-4. This CDR3 contains 11 residues. The CDR3 region is CASSLISGYTF.

This chain uses TRBV12-3 or TRBV12-4 with TRBJ2-2; TCRdb indicates TRBD2, and absent DNA this call remains unverified. CDR3 length equals 16 residues. This CDR3 is CASSAGLAGRTGELFF.

The chain recombines TRBV5-5 with TRBJ1-5; no DNA is available, so the TRBD1 call from TCRdb remains unchecked. The CDR3 runs 15 residues. CDR1 is SGHKS, CDR2 YYEKEE, per germline (reference sequence). The CDR3 protein is CASSSQPGGNQPQHF.

The rearrangement joins TRBV20-1 to TRBJ1-1. Per the germline V gene, CDR1 is DFQATT and CDR2 is SNEGSKA (reference sequence). CDR3 length: 15 amino acids. The CDR3 loop reads CSARSDNNLNTEAFF.

This rearrangement joins TRBV19 to TRBJ1-5; TCRdb calls TRBD1, which cannot be checked without DNA. The CDR3 extends over 14 amino acids. Germline V gene sequence: CDR1 LNHDA, CDR2 SQIVND (reference sequence). CDR3 residues: CASQTGPGNQPQHF.

This chain uses TRBV12-3 or TRBV12-4 with TRBJ1-2; lacking DNA, the TRBD1 call made by TCRdb goes unchecked. The CDR3 consists of 15 residues. CDR3 region: CASSLARRVRYGYTF.